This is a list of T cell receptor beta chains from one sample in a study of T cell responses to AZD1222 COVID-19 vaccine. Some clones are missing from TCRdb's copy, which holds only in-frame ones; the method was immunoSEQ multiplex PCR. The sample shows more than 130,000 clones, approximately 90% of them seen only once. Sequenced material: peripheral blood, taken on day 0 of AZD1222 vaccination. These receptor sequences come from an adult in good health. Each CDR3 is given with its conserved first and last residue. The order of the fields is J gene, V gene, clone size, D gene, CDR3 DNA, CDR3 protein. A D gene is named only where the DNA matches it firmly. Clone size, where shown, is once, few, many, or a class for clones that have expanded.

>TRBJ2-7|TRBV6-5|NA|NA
TGTGCCAGCAGAGCGACAGGAAGCTCCTACGAGCAGTACTTC
CASRATGSSYEQYF
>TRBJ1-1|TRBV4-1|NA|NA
TGCGCCAGCAGCCAAATAGTGAACACTGAAGCTTTCTTT
CASSQIVNTEAFF
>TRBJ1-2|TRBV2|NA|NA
TGTGCCAGCAATAGTGGAGTAGGCTATGGCTACACCTTC
CASNSGVGYGYTF
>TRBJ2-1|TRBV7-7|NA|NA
TGTGCCAGCAGCTTAGCAGGGAAGGACGGGGCTGAGCAGTTCTTC
CASSLAGKDGAEQFF
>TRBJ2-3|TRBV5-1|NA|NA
TGCGCCAGCATAGAGGGCCGGTCGCTTCGCACAGATACGCAGTATTTT
CASIEGRSLRTDTQYF
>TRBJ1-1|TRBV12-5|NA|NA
TGTGCTAGTGGTTCTTCTACAGCTTTCTTT
CASGSSTAFF
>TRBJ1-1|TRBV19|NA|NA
TGTGCCAGCCTTAAGGGATCCAGGGCGAACACTGAAGCTTTCTTT
CASLKGSRANTEAFF
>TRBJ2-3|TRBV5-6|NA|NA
TGTGCCAGCAGCTCAGGGTTTATCACAGATACGCAGTATTTT
CASSSGFITDTQYF
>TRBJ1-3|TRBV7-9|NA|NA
TGTGCCAGCAGCGAATCGGGACCGAACACCATATATTTT
CASSESGPNTIYF
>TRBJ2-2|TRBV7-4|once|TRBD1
TGTGCCAGCATCAGACCGTGCCGGGACAGGGGTGCTAACACCGGGGAGCTGTTTTTT
CASIRPCRDRGANTGELFF
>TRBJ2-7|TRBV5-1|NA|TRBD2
TGCGCCAGCAGCCTTAGCGGGGGGAACTCCTACGAGCAGTACTTC
CASSLSGGNSYEQYF
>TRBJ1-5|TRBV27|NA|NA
TGTGCCAGCAGTCGGAACTCCCAGGGTGAGCAGCCCCAGCATTTT
CASSRNSQGEQPQHF